This paragraph covers one T cell receptor beta chain sequence. This sample is drawn from a study of blood T cell repertoires in COVID-19. As processed by the authors: Using reference gene primer amplification, nucleated cell counts were estimated. TCRdb's copy holds only in-frame clones and misses some; the assay was immunoSEQ multiplex PCR. That table furnishes V, J and clone size, whereas the DNA furnished D and trimming. This sample has around 230,000 clones; approximately 87% occur once, and the top ten carry approximately 2.6%. Germline V gives CDR1 LGHDT, CDR2 YNNKEL (reference sequence). The V gene end was trimmed by 8 bases and the J gene end by 1 base; junction bases not matched to a gene: 7. The CDR3 has 14 residues.

V usage is TRBV3-1 (or the pseudogene TRBV3-2) and J usage is TRBJ1-2; the match to TRBD1 covers 7 bases. The sample comprised peripheral blood. This clonotype originated in an older woman with active or convalescent COVID-19. The CDR3 is CASSQGPLNYGYTF. In DNA, the CDR3 is TGTGCCAGCTCACAGGGGCCTCTTAACTATGGCTACACCTTC.